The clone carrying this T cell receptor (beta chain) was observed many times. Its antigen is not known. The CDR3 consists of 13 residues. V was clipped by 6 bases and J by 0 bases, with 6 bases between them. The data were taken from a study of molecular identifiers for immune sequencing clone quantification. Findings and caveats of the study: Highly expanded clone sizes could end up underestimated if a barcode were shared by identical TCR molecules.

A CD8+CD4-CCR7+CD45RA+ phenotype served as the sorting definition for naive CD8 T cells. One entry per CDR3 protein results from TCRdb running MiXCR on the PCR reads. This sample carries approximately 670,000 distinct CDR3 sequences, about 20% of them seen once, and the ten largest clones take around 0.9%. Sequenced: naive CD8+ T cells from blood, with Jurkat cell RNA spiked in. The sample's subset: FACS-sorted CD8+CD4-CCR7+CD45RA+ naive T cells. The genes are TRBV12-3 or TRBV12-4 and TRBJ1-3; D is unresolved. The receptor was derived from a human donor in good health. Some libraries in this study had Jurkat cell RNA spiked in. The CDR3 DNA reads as TGTGCCAGCAGAACAGTCTCTGGAAACACCATATATTTT. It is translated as CASRTVSGNTIYF.